This TCR beta chain was retrieved from a study of T cell responses to AZD1222 COVID-19 vaccine. Clones were sequenced by immunoSEQ multiplex PCR, and TCRdb holds only the in-frame ones, with some missing. This sample has 150,000 to 200,000 clones; under 95% occur once, and the top ten carry over 1.3%. General study results and limits: Spike-wide coverage was observed for vaccine-associated CD4 TCRs, with dominant responses at 160-218 and 743-854. In all cases, repertoires were sampled only after the peak T cell response.

On this clone itself: Its antigen is not known.

Per germline, CDR1 SGHRS and CDR2 YFSETQ. This CDR3 has 18 residues. V gave up 0 bases and J gave up 5 bases; unmatched junction bases: 13. This TCR was recovered from an adult in good health. The sequencing used peripheral blood, collected on day 0 of AZD1222 vaccination. The J gene is TRBJ2-7, the V gene TRBV5-1; 11 bases agree with TRBD1. CDR3 sequence reads: CASSLGGGSGQGAHEQYF. The CDR3 DNA is TGCGCCAGCAGCTTGGGCGGGGGTTCCGGACAGGGGGCCCACGAGCAGTACTTC. Full variable domain (outside the CDR3, taken from reference TRBV5-1 and TRBJ2-7): KAGVTQTPRYLIKTRGQQVTLSCSPISGHRSVSWYQQTPGQGLQFLFEYFSETQRNKGNFPGRFSGRQFSNSRSEMNVSTLELGDSALYLCASSLGGGSGQGAHEQYFGPGTRLTVT.